The clone carrying this T cell receptor beta chain was observed many times. What it recognizes is unknown. The sample belongs to a study of T-cell reconstitution after alpha-beta-depleted transplantation in children. Notes on the study in general: After transplant, at about two months, alpha-beta T cells were reportedly derived from several hundred expanded graft clones.

Using unique molecular identifiers, the investigators prepared the TCRbeta library. TCRdb independently ran MiXCR on the PCR reads; one entry per CDR3 protein. This sample has about 580,000 distinct CDR3 sequences, with under 30% found just once. Sample: PBMCs, mostly from graft donor cells, taken 360 days after TCRalphabeta/CD19-depleted stem cell transplant. This TCR was sampled from a boy under two years old who had a stem cell transplant for acute myeloid leukemia, so the T cells may come from the graft donor.

The CDR3 nucleotides read TGCAGTGCTAGAGATCTAGCGGACCAAGAGACCCAGTACTTC. Amino acids: CSARDLADQETQYF. The chain has TRBV20-1 and TRBJ2-5; 7 bases map to TRBD2. V dropped 0 bases and J dropped 0; count of bases not matched to a gene: 1. The CDR3 runs to 14 residues. CDR1 and CDR2 (germline): DFQATT, SNEGSKA (reference sequence).